Each of the 13 T cell receptor beta chains below was sequenced from the same sample in a study of blood T cell repertoires in COVID-19. Sequenced by immunoSEQ multiplex PCR; TCRdb stores in-frame clones only, minus some. Among 110,000 or so clones listed, over 80% were seen once. Specimen: peripheral blood. The receptors come from a human donor in a cohort sampled during active COVID-19.

The chain has TRBV10-3 and TRBJ1-2, with TRBD1 matching over 7 bases. CDR3 length: 14 amino acids. CDR1 and CDR2 (germline): ENHRY, SYGVKD. The V segment lost 6 bases and the J segment 5 bases; nucleotides outside the gene matches: 9. In DNA form, the CDR3 reads TGTGCCATCAGGGGATTGGGACAGCCTTATGGCTACACCTTC. Translating gives CAIRGLGQPYGYTF.

The chain links TRBV9 to TRBJ1-6, with 8 bases that match TRBD1. The CDR3 is made up of 15 amino acids. J lost 7 bases, V lost 0 bases, and 3 bases had no gene match. Germline V CDR1 and CDR2: SGDLS, YYNGEE. As DNA, the CDR3 is TGTGCCAGCAGCGTAGCAGGACAGGGAAATTCACCCCTCCACTTT. Protein sequence: CASSVAGQGNSPLHF.

The chain joins TRBV27 to TRBJ2-3; D is ambiguous. Germline V lookup: CDR1 MNHEY, CDR2 SMNVEV (reference sequence). The CDR3 totals 15 residues. Trimming removed 4 bases at V and 5 bases at J, with 16 bases between. The CDR3 bases are TGTGCCAGCAGTTCCCGACCCAGGTCTATAGATACGCAGTATTTT. Its translation: CASSSRPRSIDTQYF.

This chain joins TRBV6-6 and TRBJ1-2, with 7 positions matching TRBD1. With V trimmed by 4 bases and J by 3 bases, 5 bases remained unmatched. The germline V gene encodes CDR1 MNHNY and CDR2 SVGAGI (reference sequence). The CDR3 has 14 amino acids. The CDR3 here is CASSSRTGYYGYTF. The CDR3 coding sequence is TGTGCCAGCAGTTCCAGGACAGGCTACTATGGCTACACCTTC.

The genes are TRBV6-5 and TRBJ1-2; D gene ambiguous. The CDR3 covers 12 residues. Germline lookup yields CDR1 MNHEY and CDR2 SVGAGI. The V gene lost 4 bases and the J gene lost 0 bases, with 3 bases spanning the gap. CDR3 protein: CASSFTNYGYTF. The CDR3 nucleotides are TGTGCCAGCAGTTTTACTAACTATGGCTACACCTTC.

The chain joins TRBV5-6 to TRBJ2-7; 8 bases align to TRBD1. With V trimmed by 3 bases and J by 2 bases, 10 bases remained unmatched. Germline V CDR1 and CDR2: SGHDT, YYEEEE. The CDR3 has 16 amino acids. CDR3 sequence (DNA): TGTGCCAGCAGCTCGACTCAGGGGGCCGTGACCTACGAGCAGTACTTC. As protein: CASSSTQGAVTYEQYF. The complete variable domain, with remaining parts taken from reference TRBV5-6 and TRBJ2-7, reads DAGVTQSPTHLIKTRGQQVTLRCSPKSGHDTVSWYQQALGQGPQFIFQYYEEEERQRGNFPDRFSGHQFPNYSSELNVNALLLGDSALYLCASSSTQGAVTYEQYFGPGTRLTVT.

The chain employs TRBV18 and TRBJ1-1; the match to TRBD1 covers 7 bases. The CDR3 contains 16 residues. The trim removed 4 bases at V and 0 bases at J, leaving 8 bases unmatched. Germline V CDR1 and CDR2: KGHSH, LQKENI. The DNA for the CDR3 is TGTGCCAGCTCACGGGAAAGACAGGGACTGAACACTGAAGCTTTCTTT. It codes for CASSRERQGLNTEAFF.

V and J are TRBV9 and TRBJ1-4; 9 positions match TRBD1. Germline loops: CDR1 SGDLS, CDR2 YYNGEE. V lost 4 bases, J lost 7 bases, and 8 bases stayed unmatched. The CDR3 contains 15 residues. The DNA for the CDR3 is TGTGCCAGCAGCCTTCGGACAGGGGTGGCTGAAAAACTGTTTTTT. It codes for CASSLRTGVAEKLFF. The full variable domain, in which reference TRBV9 and TRBJ1-4 provide the parts outside the CDR3, is DSGVTQTPKHLITATGQRVTLRCSPRSGDLSVYWYQQSLDQGLQFLIQYYNGEERAKGNILERFSAQQFPDLHSELNLSSLELGDSALYFCASSLRTGVAEKLFFGSGTQLSVL.

The CDR3 coding sequence is TGCAGCGTTGGCTGGCGCGGCGGGGAGCTGTTTTTT. Translating it yields CSVGWRGGELFF. This chain links TRBV29-1 with TRBJ2-2, with D unclear. From germline, CDR1 is SQVTM and CDR2 ANQGSEA. V was shortened by 4 bases and J by 7 bases, with 10 bases between the two germline ends. The length of the CDR3 is 12 residues.

J is TRBJ2-1 and V is TRBV19, with 12 nucleotides matching TRBD2. CDR3 size: 18 residues. The V gene's germline CDR1 is LNHDA and CDR2 SQIVND (reference sequence). The trim removed 1 base at V and 8 bases at J, leaving 12 bases unmatched. CDR3 DNA: TGTGCCAGTAGTATAGGGAGGACTAGCGGGGCCTCAAGGGATGAGCAGTTCTTC. It yields the protein CASSIGRTSGASRDEQFF.

The gene calls are TRBV10-1 and TRBJ2-7; D may be TRBD2 (7 bases). V gave up 0 bases and J gave up 3 bases, with 27 bases separating them. The length of the CDR3 is 20 residues. CDR1 is WNHNN and CDR2 is SYGVQD in the germline V gene (reference sequence). The CDR3 region has the DNA TGCGCCAGCAGTGAGTCGGCAGGGGAGGGTTTAGGGCTACAGGTCTACGAGCAGTACTTC. It yields the protein CASSESAGEGLGLQVYEQYF.

The chain combines TRBV2 with TRBJ1-2; possibly TRBD1 for D (6 bases). This CDR3 region has 18 residues. V was clipped by 1 base and J by 4 bases, with 22 bases between them. Germline CDR1 reads SNHLY; CDR2 reads FYNNEI. CDR3 amino acids: CASSEVPASMQGSYGYTF. The CDR3 DNA follows: TGTGCCAGCAGTGAAGTCCCCGCCAGTATGCAGGGGTCCTATGGCTACACCTTC.

The rearrangement joins TRBV4-1 to TRBJ2-3; D is possibly TRBD2 (6 bases). V was pared by 4 bases and J by 1 base, with 18 bases between. The CDR3 is 17 amino acids. Germline CDR1 is MGHRA and CDR2 is YSYEKL. The CDR3 loop is CASSRGGVPGGTDTQYF. For the CDR3, the DNA is TGCGCCAGCAGCCGGGGCGGAGTCCCGGGGGGCACAGATACGCAGTATTTT.